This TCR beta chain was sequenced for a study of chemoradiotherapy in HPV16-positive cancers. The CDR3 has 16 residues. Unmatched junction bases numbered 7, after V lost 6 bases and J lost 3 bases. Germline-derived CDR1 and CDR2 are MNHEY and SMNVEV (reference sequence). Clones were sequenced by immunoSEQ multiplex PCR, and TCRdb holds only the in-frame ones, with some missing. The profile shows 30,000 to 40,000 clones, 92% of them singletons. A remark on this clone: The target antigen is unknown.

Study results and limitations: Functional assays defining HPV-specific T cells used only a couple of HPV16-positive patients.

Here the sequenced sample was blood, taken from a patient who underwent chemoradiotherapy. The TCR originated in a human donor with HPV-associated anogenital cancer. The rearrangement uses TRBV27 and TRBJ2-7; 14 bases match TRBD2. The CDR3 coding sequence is TGTGCCAGCAGATCTCGACTAGCGGGGGGGCTCTACGAGCAGTACTTC. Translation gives CASRSRLAGGLYEQYF.